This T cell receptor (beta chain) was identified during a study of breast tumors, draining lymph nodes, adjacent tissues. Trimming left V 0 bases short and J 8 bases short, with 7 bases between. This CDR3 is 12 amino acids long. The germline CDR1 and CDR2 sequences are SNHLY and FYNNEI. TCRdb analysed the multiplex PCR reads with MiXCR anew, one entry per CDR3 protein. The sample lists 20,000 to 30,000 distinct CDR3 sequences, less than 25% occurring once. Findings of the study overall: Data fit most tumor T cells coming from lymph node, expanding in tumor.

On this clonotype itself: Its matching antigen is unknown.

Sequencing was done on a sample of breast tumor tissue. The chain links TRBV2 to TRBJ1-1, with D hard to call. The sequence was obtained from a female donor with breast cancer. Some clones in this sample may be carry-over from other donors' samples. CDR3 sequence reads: CASSEARLEAFF. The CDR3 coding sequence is TGTGCCAGCAGTGAAGCCCGGCTCGAAGCTTTCTTT.